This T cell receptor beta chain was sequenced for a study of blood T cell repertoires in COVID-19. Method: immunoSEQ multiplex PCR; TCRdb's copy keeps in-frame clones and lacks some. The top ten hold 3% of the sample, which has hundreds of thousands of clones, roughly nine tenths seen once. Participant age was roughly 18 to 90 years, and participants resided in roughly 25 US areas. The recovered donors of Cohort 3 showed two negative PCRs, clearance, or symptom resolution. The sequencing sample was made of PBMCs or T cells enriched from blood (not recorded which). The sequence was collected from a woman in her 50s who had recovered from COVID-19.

The CDR3 bases are TGCGCCAGCAGCCAACGCCAGACAGGCTTAGGGGATGAAAAACTGTTTTTT. Its translation: CASSQRQTGLGDEKLFF. The rearrangement links TRBV4-3 to TRBJ1-4; D is perhaps TRBD1 (6 bases). Trimming cost V 2 bases and J 6 bases, with 19 bases left between them. Germline V lookup: CDR1 LGHNA, CDR2 YSLEER. This CDR3 contains 17 residues.